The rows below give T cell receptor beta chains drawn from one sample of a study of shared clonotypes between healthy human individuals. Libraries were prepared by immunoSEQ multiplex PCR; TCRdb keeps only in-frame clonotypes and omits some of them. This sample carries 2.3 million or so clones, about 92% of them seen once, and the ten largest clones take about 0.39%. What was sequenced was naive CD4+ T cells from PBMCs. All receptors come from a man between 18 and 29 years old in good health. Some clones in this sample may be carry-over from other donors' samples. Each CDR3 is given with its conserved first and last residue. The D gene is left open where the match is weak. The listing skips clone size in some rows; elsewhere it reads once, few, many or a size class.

CASSPKNPGSAANIQYF TGTGCCAGCAGCCCAAAAAACCCCGGTTCAGCGGCAAACATTCAGTACTTC . TRBJ2-4 TRBV5-4 .
CASSLIGGFNTGELFF TGTGCCAGCAGCTTAATCGGGGGTTTTAACACCGGGGAGCTGTTTTTT . TRBJ2-2 TRBV7-9 .
CASSLGADTQYF TGTGCCAGCAGCTTGGGAGCAGATACGCAGTATTTT . TRBJ2-3 TRBV5-4 .
CASSFPGGLTDTQYF TGCGCCAGCAGCTTCCCGGGAGGCCTCACAGATACGCAGTATTTT TRBD2 TRBJ2-3 TRBV5-1 .
CASRRGQGKYEQYF TGCGCCAGCAGAAGGGGACAGGGGAAATACGAGCAGTACTTC TRBD1 TRBJ2-7 TRBV10-2 .
CASSSGTGRMNTEAFF TGTGCCAGCAGCTCCGGGACAGGGCGCATGAACACTGAAGCTTTCTTT TRBD1 TRBJ1-1 TRBV27 .
CASSLVGSSFYGYTF TGTGCCAGCAGCTTAGTGGGCAGTTCTTTCTATGGCTACACCTTC . TRBJ1-2 TRBV11-2 .
CASSPYSGQLNTEAFF TGCGCCAGCAGCCCCTATAGCGGACAGTTGAACACTGAAGCTTTCTTT . TRBJ1-1 TRBV5-1 .
CASSFGGRTYEQYF TGCGCCAGCAGCTTCGGAGGGCGGACCTACGAGCAGTACTTC . TRBJ2-7 TRBV5-1 .
CASSQTGGRSYEQYF TGTGCCAGCAGCCAGACCGGCGGGAGGAGCTACGAGCAGTACTTC TRBD2 TRBJ2-7 TRBV7-2 .
CASSSNRGGTEAFF TGTGCCAGCAGCTCAAACAGGGGAGGCACTGAAGCTTTCTTT TRBD1 TRBJ1-1 TRBV28 .
CASSIGREGQYF TGTGCCAGCAGTATAGGTAGGGAGGGGCAGTATTTT TRBD2 TRBJ2-3 TRBV2 .
CASSLVSHTQYF TGTGCCAGCAGCTTAGTCAGCCATACGCAGTATTTT . TRBJ2-3 TRBV7-2 .
CASSPDWTSGTDTQYF TGCGCCAGCAGCCCTGATTGGACTAGTGGGACAGATACGCAGTATTTT TRBD2 TRBJ2-3 TRBV5-1 .
CASSPPGGQETQYF TGTGCCAGCAGCCCGCCAGGGGGCCAAGAGACCCAGTACTTC TRBD1 TRBJ2-5 TRBV14 .
CASSLPPKGNSPLHF TGCGCCAGCAGCCTTCCACCTAAGGGGAATTCACCCCTCCACTTT . TRBJ1-6 TRBV4-1 .
CASTPGGTNYGYTF TGTGCCAGCACCCCGGGGGGTACTAACTATGGCTACACCTTC . TRBJ1-2 TRBV2 .
CSVEDEREFHDEQFF TGCAGCGTTGAAGATGAGCGGGAGTTCCACGATGAGCAGTTCTTC TRBD2 TRBJ2-1 TRBV29-1 .
CASSRALAGFYEQYF TGCGCCAGCAGCCGAGCACTAGCGGGCTTCTACGAGCAGTACTTC TRBD2 TRBJ2-7 TRBV4-1 .
CASSQGPVWGNQPQHF TGTGCCAGCAGCCAGGGCCCGGTGTGGGGCAATCAGCCCCAGCATTTT . TRBJ1-5 TRBV6-6 .
CASSQGQGILNHEAFF TGCGCCAGCAGCCAGGGACAGGGTATACTAAACCATGAAGCTTTCTTT TRBD1 TRBJ1-1 TRBV5-1 .
CASSLGGGRDTEAFF TGTGCCAGCAGCTTAGGGGGGGGAAGGGACACTGAAGCTTTCTTT . TRBJ1-1 TRBV7-8 .
CASSVGSATQETQYF TGTGCCAGCAGCGTAGGGTCCGCGACCCAAGAGACCCAGTACTTC . TRBJ2-5 TRBV9 .
CASSMEQLSNEQFF TGTGCCAGTAGTATGGAGCAGCTTTCCAATGAGCAGTTCTTC . TRBJ2-1 TRBV19 .
CASSVNHGSRGEQYF TGTGCCAGCAGCGTCAACCACGGGAGCCGTGGTGAGCAGTACTTC . TRBJ2-7 TRBV9 once
CAIVRDRGDGYTF TGTGCCATCGTCCGGGACAGGGGAGATGGCTACACCTTC TRBD1 TRBJ1-2 TRBV10-3 .
CASSPGLAGNEQYF TGCGCCAGCAGCCCGGGACTAGCGGGAAACGAGCAGTACTTC TRBD2 TRBJ2-7 TRBV5-1 .
CASSLSGTDTQYF TGTGCCAGCAGCTTGAGCGGCACAGATACGCAGTATTTT . TRBJ2-3 TRBV5-4 .
CASSIASRAYEQYF TGTGCCAGTAGTATAGCGTCCAGAGCCTACGAGCAGTACTTC . TRBJ2-7 TRBV19 .
CASSREYQETQYF TGTGCCAGCAGTCGCGAATACCAAGAGACCCAGTACTTC . TRBJ2-5 TRBV5-4 .
CASSETGSGDNEQFF TGTGCCAGCAGTGAGACAGGGTCAGGAGACAATGAGCAGTTCTTC TRBD1 TRBJ2-1 TRBV28 .
CASSFLSRTVGESYEQYF TGTGCCAGCAGCTTCTTGTCAAGGACCGTCGGGGAATCCTACGAGCAGTACTTC . TRBJ2-7 TRBV5-6 once
CASSTDAGSDTQYF TGTGCCAGCAGCACCGACGCAGGGTCAGATACGCAGTATTTT . TRBJ2-3 TRBV5-5 .
CASSSPGLAYEQYF TGTGCCAGCAGCTCCCCGGGACTAGCCTACGAGCAGTACTTC TRBD2 TRBJ2-7 TRBV5-4 .
CASTMGGRTDTQYF TGTGCCAGCACAATGGGGGGCCGCACAGATACGCAGTATTTT . TRBJ2-3 TRBV7-3 .
CASSSGQPPNQPQHF TGTGCCAGCAGTTCGGGACAGCCCCCCAATCAGCCCCAGCATTTT TRBD1 TRBJ1-5 TRBV27 .
CASSLLQDGDEKLFF TGTGCCAGCAGCTTACTACAGGACGGAGATGAAAAACTGTTTTTT . TRBJ1-4 TRBV7-9 .
CASSSTSGGANEQYF TGTGCCAGCAGCTCGACTAGCGGGGGAGCCAACGAGCAGTACTTC TRBD2 TRBJ2-7 TRBV5-4 .
CASMERRTGTEAFF TGTGCCAGCATGGAAAGGAGGACAGGGACTGAAGCTTTCTTT TRBD1 TRBJ1-1 TRBV2 .
CATSVQPTDTQYF TGTGCCACCTCGGTGCAGCCCACAGATACGCAGTATTTT . TRBJ2-3 TRBV28 .
CASSSTRQGSNYGYTF TGTGCCAGCAGCTCAACCAGACAGGGATCGAACTATGGCTACACCTTC TRBD1 TRBJ1-2 TRBV5-6 .
CASSLMQGNQPQHF TGTGCCAGCAGTTTAATGCAGGGGAATCAGCCCCAGCATTTT . TRBJ1-5 TRBV28 .
CASVGGVSGLTEAFF TGTGCCAGCGTGGGGGGTGTGTCCGGATTGACTGAAGCTTTCTTT . TRBJ1-1 TRBV6-5 once
CASSQTTLGGLFF TGTGCCAGCAGCCAGACGACCCTAGGCGGACTGTTTTTT . TRBJ1-4 TRBV6-5 .
CASSQFDRGNIQYF TGCGCCAGCAGCCAATTTGACAGGGGAAACATTCAGTACTTC TRBD1 TRBJ2-4 TRBV4-1 .
CASSETVPSYNSPLHF TGTGCCAGCAGTGAAACAGTGCCTTCCTATAATTCACCCCTCCACTTT . TRBJ1-6 TRBV25-1 .
CASSNGQGKGNTEAFF TGTGCCAGCTCAAACGGACAGGGAAAAGGGAACACTGAAGCTTTCTTT TRBD1 TRBJ1-1 TRBV18 few
CASSFTGIDTGELFF TGCGCCAGCAGCTTTACAGGGATCGACACCGGGGAGCTGTTTTTT . TRBJ2-2 TRBV5-1 .
CASSSASGRNEQYF TGCGCCAGCAGCTCCGCCTCGGGGCGGAACGAGCAGTACTTC . TRBJ2-7 TRBV5-1 .
CASSQLGQGAYEQYF TGCGCCAGCAGTCAATTGGGCCAGGGGGCCTACGAGCAGTACTTC TRBD1 TRBJ2-7 TRBV23-1 .
CASSLPPMNTEAFF TGTGCCAGCAGCTTGCCACCCATGAACACTGAAGCTTTCTTT . TRBJ1-1 TRBV5-6 .